This passage covers 21 T cell receptor beta chains from one sample sequenced in a study of cytomegalovirus exposure and HLA in healthy donors. Researchers ran the PCR with 60 Vbeta and 13 Jbeta primers. Clones were read by immunoSEQ multiplex PCR, and TCRdb kept only the in-frame ones, dropping some. The sample yields under 170,000 clones, about 60% seen once. The sequenced material came from PBMCs. These receptors were collected from a woman aged 55-70 years in good health and CMV-seropositive.

The chain carries TRBV6-4 and TRBJ2-2, with 9 bases identical to TRBD2. After removal of 6 bases from V and 4 bases from J, the junction contained 15 bases not matched to a gene. This CDR3 comprises 18 residues. Germline-derived CDR1 and CDR2 are MRHNA and SNTAGT. CDR3 in amino acids: CASSVYYLTSGVTGELFF. The CDR3 DNA reads as TGTGCCAGCAGCGTTTATTATTTGACTAGCGGAGTCACCGGGGAGCTGTTTTTT.

This sequence joins TRBV2 and TRBJ2-5, with 7 bases matching TRBD2. The J call may be faulty, since TRBJ2-7 better matches the DNA end. The germline gives CDR1 SNHLY, CDR2 FYNNEI. The CDR3 spans 15 residues. This CDR3 reads CASSEGGTVSYEQYF. CDR3 nucleotides: TGTGCCAGCAGTGAGGGGGGGACGGTCTCCTACGAGCAGTACTTC.

The chain is built from TRBV28 and TRBJ1-1; D is ambiguous. The germline V and J ends were trimmed by 1 base and 4 bases, with 10 bases remaining between them. There are 14 residues in the CDR3. Looked up from germline, CDR1 is MDHEN and CDR2 is SYDVKM. The CDR3 loop is CASSLSLDFTEAFF. Here the CDR3 DNA reads TGTGCCAGCAGTTTATCCCTAGATTTCACTGAAGCTTTCTTT.

The chain has TRBV7-9 and TRBJ2-5; possibly TRBD2 for D (5 bases). V was shortened by 2 bases and J by 3 bases, with 10 bases between the two germline ends. CDR3 length equals 14 residues. CDR1 is SEHNR and CDR2 is FQNEAQ in the germline V gene (reference sequence). In DNA, the CDR3 is TGTGCCAGCAGCTTAAGCCTGCGGGAAGAGACCCAGTACTTC. Protein sequence: CASSLSLREETQYF.

CDR3 sequence: CASIARGSTDTQYF. DNA of the CDR3: TGTGCCAGCATTGCCAGGGGGAGCACAGATACGCAGTATTTT. The chain recombines TRBV6-6 with TRBJ2-3, with TRBD1 matching 7 bases. J lost 0 bases, V lost 7 bases, and 4 bases had no gene match. This CDR3 contains 14 residues. Germline V lookup: CDR1 MNHNY, CDR2 SVGAGI (reference sequence).

A note on this clone: The same CDR3 can be traced to other DNA sequences in this sample. The CDR3 DNA reads as TGTGCCAGCTCACCGTCGGGACAGGGGTTCTACGAGCAGTACTTC. Translated, it gives CASSPSGQGFYEQYF. V is TRBV18 and J is TRBJ2-7, with TRBD1 matching over 10 bases. Per the germline V gene, CDR1 is KGHSH and CDR2 is LQKENI. The CDR3 is 15 residues long. Losses at the gene ends were 3 bases for V and 3 bases for J; bases not matched to a gene: 5.

This clone showed up just a few times. This sequence joins TRBV6-1 and TRBJ2-5; D is possibly TRBD1 (6 bases). The ends were cut back, 4 bases at V and 5 bases at J, with 14 bases in the middle. Germline V gene data show CDR1 as MNHNS and CDR2 as SASEGT. The CDR3 contains 14 residues. As DNA, the CDR3 is TGTGCCAGCAGTGTGGCAGGGGTGGTGGAGACCCAGTACTTC. This translates into CASSVAGVVETQYF.

CDR3 nucleotides: TGTGCCATTGCCCAGGACAGGGCCTTATCTGGAAACACCATATATTTT. Amino acid sequence: CAIAQDRALSGNTIYF. This chain uses TRBV10-3 with TRBJ1-3; 8 positions agree with TRBD1. The CDR3 length is 16 residues. CDR1 ENHRY and CDR2 SYGVKD come from the germline V gene. Trimming removed 9 bases from V and 1 base from J; junction bases left unmatched: 11.

This clone was counted only a few times. This rearrangement joins TRBV6-5 to TRBJ2-3; 9 bases match TRBD2. This CDR3 has 12 residues. Germline-derived CDR1 and CDR2 are MNHEY and SVGAGI. V trimming: 5 bases; J trimming: 6 bases; junction bases outside the gene matches: 0. The CDR3 nucleotides read TGTGCCAGCAGTGGACTAGCGGATACGCAGTATTTT. This encodes CASSGLADTQYF.

Comments on this clone: Germline and junction disagree at one end, which may indicate a read error. CDR3 coding DNA: TGTGCCAGTAGTTTTCGGACTAGCGGGAGCTACTATGAGCAGTTCTTC. Its translation: CASSFRTSGSYYEQFF. The V gene is TRBV19, the J gene TRBJ2-1, with 13 bases aligning to TRBD2. Germline V CDR1 and CDR2: LNHDA, SQIVND (reference sequence). The CDR3 length is 16 residues.

This chain joins TRBV4-3 and TRBJ2-1, with 9 positions matching TRBD2. V was clipped by 4 bases and J by 5 bases; unmatched bases: 9. This CDR3 region has 16 residues. From germline, CDR1 is LGHNA and CDR2 YSLEER. In DNA, the CDR3 is TGCGCCAGCAGCCCCCAGTTGGCTAGCGGGAACAATGAGCAGTTCTTC. This encodes CASSPQLASGNNEQFF.

CDR3 sequence (DNA): TGCGCCAGCAGCTTGGCTGGGGGACAGGGGGCTATGAACGAGCAGTACTTC. Translation: CASSLAGGQGAMNEQYF. This sequence joins TRBV5-1 and TRBJ2-7; the match to TRBD1 covers 12 bases. J gave up 5 bases and V 0 bases, and 9 bases lay outside the gene matches. The CDR3 runs to 17 residues. Per the germline V gene, CDR1 is SGHRS and CDR2 is YFSETQ. Complete variable domain (other parts from reference TRBV5-1 and TRBJ2-7): KAGVTQTPRYLIKTRGQQVTLSCSPISGHRSVSWYQQTPGQGLQFLFEYFSETQRNKGNFPGRFSGRQFSNSRSEMNVSTLELGDSALYLCASSLAGGQGAMNEQYFGPGTRLTVT.

This clone was seen a handful of times. The CDR3 loop is CASSSPGQGTDTQYF. CDR3 coding DNA: TGTGCCAGCAGCTCACCGGGACAGGGCACAGATACGCAGTATTTT. The chain joins TRBV5-4 to TRBJ2-3; 8 bases are shared with TRBD1. Germline values: CDR1 SGHNT, CDR2 YYREEE (reference sequence). The CDR3 is made up of 15 amino acids. With V trimmed by 3 bases and J by 1 base, 4 bases remained unmatched.

This chain joins TRBV11-2 and TRBJ1-3, with D possibly TRBD1 on 6 matching bases. The V and J ends lost 5 bases and 0 bases respectively, with 8 bases between them. The V gene's germline CDR1 is SGHAT and CDR2 FQNNGV. The CDR3 length is 14 residues. The CDR3 sequence is CASSRQVSGNTIYF. As DNA, the CDR3 is TGTGCCAGCAGCCGACAGGTCTCTGGAAACACCATATATTTT. Looking up the rest from reference TRBV11-2 and TRBJ1-3 gives the full variable domain: EAGVAQSPRYKIIEKRQSVAFWCNPISGHATLYWYQQILGQGPKLLIQFQNNGVVDDSQLPKDRFSAERLKGVDSTLKIQPAKLEDSAVYLCASSRQVSGNTIYFGEGSWLTVV.

This clone showed up just a few times. The J gene is TRBJ2-7, the V gene TRBV7-2; 7 bases align to TRBD2. From germline, CDR1 is SGHTA and CDR2 FQGNSA. The CDR3 runs to 15 residues. Unmatched junction bases numbered 11, after V lost 5 bases and J lost 4 bases. The CDR3 nucleotides are TGTGCCAGCAGCGGGGGGGGTAGCGGAATTTACGAGCAGTACTTC. Its translation: CASSGGGSGIYEQYF.

The chain joins TRBV10-3 to TRBJ2-1, with 9 bases fitting TRBD1. Losses at the gene ends were 6 bases for V and 0 bases for J; bases not matched to a gene: 3. This CDR3 has 15 residues. The V gene's germline CDR1 is ENHRY and CDR2 SYGVKD. The CDR3 DNA sequence: TGTGCCATCAGGGGGACAGGGAGCTCCTACAATGAGCAGTTCTTC. This encodes CAIRGTGSSYNEQFF.

The chain joins TRBV13 to TRBJ2-5, with TRBD1 identical over 8 bases. The DNA end is a closer match to TRBJ2-7, so the J assignment may be wrong. The CDR3 has 15 residues. Germline V gene lookup returns CDR1 PRHDT and CDR2 FYEKMQ (reference sequence). The CDR3 loop reads CASSTQGAWAYEQYF. As DNA, the CDR3 is TGTGCCAGCAGCACCCAGGGGGCTTGGGCCTACGAGCAGTACTTC.

The chain uses TRBV5-1 and TRBJ2-1; 9 nucleotides match TRBD1. The CDR3 is 16 residues long. V lost 1 base and J lost 9; bases outside the gene matches: 11. Germline V lookup: CDR1 SGHRS, CDR2 YFSETQ. CDR3 nucleotide sequence: TGCGCCAGCAGCTTGAGCAACAGGGGGCTCGGTATTGAGCAGTTCTTC. Translated, it gives CASSLSNRGLGIEQFF.

This clone was picked up a small number of times. This chain links TRBV11-1 with TRBJ2-5; no reliable D call. V lost 4 bases and J 1 base, leaving 13 bases between the germline ends. This CDR3 is 15 amino acids long. Germline V CDR1 and CDR2: SGHAT, FQDESV (reference sequence). This CDR3 reads CASSSILTAQETQYF. CDR3 sequence (DNA): TGTGCCAGCAGCTCCATCCTCACAGCCCAAGAGACCCAGTACTTC.

The chain carries TRBV5-1 and TRBJ2-1, with TRBD2 as a possible D gene (6 bases). Trimming shortened V by 0 bases and J by 9 bases, and 19 bases separated the two germline ends. This CDR3 has 16 amino acids. CDR1 and CDR2 (germline): SGHRS, YFSETQ. CDR3 sequence reads: CASSLAGVPLSGEQFF. CDR3 nucleotide sequence: TGCGCCAGCAGCTTGGCGGGGGTCCCTCTATCGGGTGAGCAGTTCTTC. The whole variable domain, filled in from reference TRBV5-1 and TRBJ2-1, reads KAGVTQTPRYLIKTRGQQVTLSCSPISGHRSVSWYQQTPGQGLQFLFEYFSETQRNKGNFPGRFSGRQFSNSRSEMNVSTLELGDSALYLCASSLAGVPLSGEQFFGPGTRLTVL.

The V and J genes are TRBV19 and TRBJ1-1; D gene uncertain. The germline V gene encodes CDR1 LNHDA and CDR2 SQIVND (reference sequence). The V end was cut by 5 bases, the J end by 4 bases, with 11 bases between. This CDR3 contains 13 residues. The CDR3 is CASSAGRGTEAFF. Here the CDR3 DNA reads TGTGCCAGTAGTGCGGGTCGGGGCACTGAAGCTTTCTTT. Complete variable domain (other parts from reference TRBV19 and TRBJ1-1): DGGITQSPKYLFRKEGQNVTLSCEQNLNHDAMYWYRQDPGQGLRLIYYSQIVNDFQKGDIAEGYSVSREKKESFPLTVTSAQKNPTAFYLCASSAGRGTEAFFGQGTRLTVV.